The rows below give T cell receptor beta chains drawn from one sample of a study of blood T cell repertoires in COVID-19. Generated by immunoSEQ multiplex PCR, the TCRdb table keeps only in-frame clones and is missing some. The sample has 95,000 to 150,000 clones, around 87% seen once. The sequenced sample consisted of peripheral blood. These receptors all come from an older woman with COVID-19, enrolled during active disease. The CDR3 runs from the conserved cysteine through the conserved F or W. The order of the fields is J gene, clone size, D gene, V gene, CDR3 protein, CDR3 DNA. The D gene is left open where the match is weak. Where a row states a size, it is once, few, many or the class of an expanded clone; other rows omit it.

j_gene: TRBJ1-6; abundance: NA; d_gene: NA; v_gene: TRBV11-2; CDR3aa: CASSLERAAGGSPLHF; CDR3nt: TGTGCCAGCAGCTTAGAACGGGCGGCGGGTGGTTCACCCCTCCACTTT
j_gene: TRBJ2-7; abundance: NA; d_gene: TRBD2; v_gene: TRBV3-1/TRBV3-2; CDR3aa: CASSQDIAGGISYEQYF; CDR3nt: TGTGCCAGCAGCCAAGACATAGCGGGGGGTATCTCCTACGAGCAGTACTTC
j_gene: TRBJ1-5; abundance: NA; d_gene: NA; v_gene: TRBV7-8; CDR3aa: CASSLNRANQPQHF; CDR3nt: TGTGCCAGCAGCTTAAACAGGGCCAATCAGCCCCAGCATTTT
j_gene: TRBJ2-3; abundance: few; d_gene: TRBD2; v_gene: TRBV3-1/TRBV3-2; CDR3aa: CASSLRTSGPQDTQYF; CDR3nt: TGTGCCAGCAGCCTACGGACTAGCGGGCCCCAAGATACGCAGTATTTT
j_gene: TRBJ1-1; abundance: NA; d_gene: NA; v_gene: TRBV3-1/TRBV3-2; CDR3aa: CASSQVGNTEAFF; CDR3nt: TGTGCCAGCAGCCAAGTCGGGAACACTGAAGCTTTCTTT
j_gene: TRBJ1-5; abundance: NA; d_gene: NA; v_gene: TRBV30; CDR3aa: CAWSVVGDSNQPQHF; CDR3nt: TGTGCCTGGAGTGTAGTCGGGGATAGCAATCAGCCCCAGCATTTT
j_gene: TRBJ2-2; abundance: once; d_gene: NA; v_gene: TRBV11-2; CDR3aa: CASSLSHALNTGELFF; CDR3nt: TGTGCCAGCAGCTTAAGCCACGCCTTGAACACCGGGGAGCTGTTTTTT
j_gene: TRBJ1-1; abundance: NA; d_gene: NA; v_gene: TRBV19; CDR3aa: CASTPGGGLNTEAFF; CDR3nt: TGTGCCAGTACCCCCGGGGGGGGATTGAACACTGAAGCTTTCTTT
j_gene: TRBJ1-1; abundance: NA; d_gene: NA; v_gene: TRBV18; CDR3aa: CASSPAGEGTEAFF; CDR3nt: TGTGCCAGCTCACCGGCAGGGGAGGGAACTGAAGCTTTCTTT
j_gene: TRBJ1-5; abundance: once; d_gene: TRBD1; v_gene: TRBV6-2/TRBV6-3; CDR3aa: CASSYAVGTVYSNQPQHF; CDR3nt: TGTGCCAGCAGTTACGCCGTAGGGACAGTGTATAGCAATCAGCCCCAGCATTTT
j_gene: TRBJ2-1; abundance: NA; d_gene: TRBD1; v_gene: TRBV4-3; CDR3aa: CASSQDYRGPGDEQFF; CDR3nt: TGCGCCAGCAGCCAAGATTACAGGGGACCTGGGGATGAGCAGTTCTTC
j_gene: TRBJ2-1; abundance: NA; d_gene: NA; v_gene: TRBV11-3; CDR3aa: CASSLDPGLHNEQFF; CDR3nt: TGTGCCAGCAGCTTAGATCCGGGACTGCACAATGAGCAGTTCTTC
j_gene: TRBJ1-1; abundance: NA; d_gene: NA; v_gene: TRBV27; CDR3aa: CASFGGAEAFF; CDR3nt: TGTGCCAGCTTCGGGGGTGCTGAAGCTTTCTTT
j_gene: TRBJ1-5; abundance: NA; d_gene: NA; v_gene: TRBV7-9; CDR3aa: CASSLGAGGNQPQHF; CDR3nt: TGTGCCAGCAGCTTAGGGGCAGGGGGCAATCAGCCCCAGCATTTT
j_gene: TRBJ2-7; abundance: once; d_gene: TRBD1; v_gene: TRBV3-1/TRBV3-2; CDR3aa: CASSQDHPHRGKEQYF; CDR3nt: TGTGCCAGCAGCCAAGATCATCCCCACAGGGGAAAGGAGCAGTACTTC
j_gene: TRBJ1-3; abundance: NA; d_gene: TRBD1; v_gene: TRBV9; CDR3aa: CASRLGTGGNTIYF; CDR3nt: TGTGCCAGCAGGCTTGGGACAGGAGGAAACACCATATATTTT
j_gene: TRBJ1-4; abundance: NA; d_gene: NA; v_gene: TRBV21-1; CDR3aa: CASSKPGQGVEKLFF; CDR3nt: TGTGCCAGCAGCAAACCGGGACAGGGGGTAGAAAAACTGTTTTTT
j_gene: TRBJ1-5; abundance: NA; d_gene: TRBD1; v_gene: TRBV2; CDR3aa: CASSERRGRGSNQPQHF; CDR3nt: TGTGCCAGCAGTGAACGCAGGGGGCGCGGAAGCAATCAGCCCCAGCATTTT
j_gene: TRBJ2-5; abundance: NA; d_gene: TRBD2; v_gene: TRBV19; CDR3aa: CASSHLGGLAKETQYF; CDR3nt: TGTGCCAGTAGCCATTTAGGGGGACTAGCGAAAGAGACCCAGTACTTC
j_gene: TRBJ1-1; abundance: NA; d_gene: NA; v_gene: TRBV5-6; CDR3aa: CASSLTGNSAEAFF; CDR3nt: TGTGCCAGCAGCTTAACGGGGAACTCCGCCGAGGCTTTCTTT
j_gene: TRBJ2-5; abundance: NA; d_gene: TRBD1; v_gene: TRBV3-1/TRBV3-2; CDR3aa: CASSQEGTGGLAQYF; CDR3nt: TGTGCCAGCAGCCAAGAGGGAACAGGGGGCTTGGCCCAGTACTTC